This passage covers 24 T cell receptor beta chains from one sample sequenced in a study of shared clonotypes between healthy human individuals (TCRdb year 2020). Library construction relied on the immunoSEQ multiplex PCR assay. The clones in this table, taken by TCRdb from immuneACCESS, are in-frame only. Not every clone is retained; where verified, under half of the shortfall comes from an unresolved V gene, and the cause of the rest is unknown. For this sample there are about 1 million clones; about four fifths appear just once. The top ten constitute about 0.52% of the sample. Sequencing input: memory CD4+ T cells from PBMCs. What the cell subset or site label conveys for this sample: CD45RA-negative fraction. These receptors all stem from a man in his late teens or twenties in good health. Some clones in this sample may be carry-over from other donors' samples.

The chain joins TRBV11-2 to TRBJ1-6; D gene ambiguous. The CDR3 has 12 residues. Per germline, CDR1 SGHAT and CDR2 FQNNGV. V dropped 1 base and J dropped 14 bases, with 9 bases sitting between them. In DNA form, the CDR3 reads TGTGCCAGCAGCTTAGCGGGCTTCACCCTCCACTTT. Translation: CASSLAGFTLHF.

Ten or more counts support this clone. Distinct nucleotide sequences in the sample also encode this CDR3. This chain uses TRBV28 with TRBJ2-7; 10 bases are shared with TRBD2. The J segment lost 4 bases and the V segment lost 5 bases, leaving 2 bases of the junction unmatched. CDR1 and CDR2 (germline): MDHEN, SYDVKM. The CDR3 loop spans 13 amino acids. DNA of the CDR3: TGTGCCAGCAGTAGCGGGAGGGATTACGAGCAGTACTTC. It codes for CASSSGRDYEQYF.

The chain carries TRBV9 and TRBJ2-6; no clear D. Between the trimmed V and J ends, which lost 3 bases and 0 bases, there was a span of 4 bases. CDR1 is SGDLS, CDR2 YYNGEE, per germline. CDR3 length: 14 amino acids. This chain's CDR3 is CASSAGSGANVLTF. The CDR3 bases are TGTGCCAGCAGCGCTGGCTCTGGGGCCAACGTCCTGACTTTC.

This rearrangement joins TRBV4-1 to TRBJ1-4; TRBD1 matches 8 bases. V shed 1 base, J shed 7 bases, and the junction held 8 bases outside the gene matches. Per the germline V gene, CDR1 is MGHRA and CDR2 is YSYEKL. This CDR3 comprises 16 residues. CDR3 sequence: CASSQGGQGRGEKLFF. DNA for the CDR3: TGCGCCAGCAGCCAAGGTGGACAGGGCCGGGGTGAAAAACTGTTTTTT.

The chain carries TRBV5-1 and TRBJ2-5; a possible D gene is TRBD2 (6 bases). The J call is in doubt because the DNA end fits TRBJ2-7 better. This CDR3 is built from 13 residues. Per germline, CDR1 SGHRS and CDR2 YFSETQ. In DNA form, the CDR3 reads TGCGCCAGCAGCTTGGAGGGGACTTACGAGCAGTACTTC. Translating it yields CASSLEGTYEQYF.

V gene TRBV12-2 combines with J gene TRBJ2-4; the DNA was not used to check the table's D call, TRBD2. TRBV12-2 constitutes a pseudogene. The CDR3 consists of 21 residues. The CDR3 DNA reads as TGTGCAAGTCGCTTAGCCTCACCCGGGACTAGCGGGAGAGTGGGCAAAAACATTCAGTACTTC. Its protein is CASRLASPGTSGRVGKNIQYF.

CDR3 in amino acids: CASSKDPVGTQYF. As DNA, the CDR3 is TGTGCCAGCAGCAAAGACCCGGTCGGGACCCAGTACTTC. V is TRBV21-1 and J is TRBJ2-5; TRBD2, as called in the table, went unchecked against the DNA. TRBV21-1 is tagged as a pseudogene. The CDR3 extends over 13 amino acids.

J is TRBJ2-2 and V is TRBV5-4; possible D gene TRBD1, 5 bases. V lost 5 bases and J lost 4, with 12 bases in between. The CDR3 runs to 14 residues. Germline V CDR1 and CDR2: SGHNT, YYREEE (reference sequence). The CDR3 protein is CASSPDIGTGELFF. In DNA, the CDR3 is TGTGCCAGCAGTCCGGACATTGGCACCGGGGAGCTGTTTTTT.

This clone was observed a handful of times. V and J are TRBV7-2 and TRBJ2-3; 8 positions match TRBD2. Per the germline V gene, CDR1 is SGHTA and CDR2 is FQGNSA. CDR3 size: 15 residues. Trimming cost V 1 base and J 2 bases; bases outside gene matches: 2. CDR3 DNA: TGTGCCAGCAGCTTAGGAGCGGGAGCCACAGATACGCAGTATTTT. Amino acids: CASSLGAGATDTQYF. The entire variable domain, with the rest obtained from reference TRBV7-2 and TRBJ2-3, is as follows: GAGVSQSPSNKVTEKGKDVELRCDPISGHTALYWYRQSLGQGLEFLIYFQGNSAPDKSGLPSDRFSAERTGGSVSTLTIQRTQQEDSAVYLCASSLGAGATDTQYFGPGTRLTVL.

In this sample, this clone turned up a few times. This specimen includes other DNA sequences encoding the same CDR3. This chain connects TRBV5-1 to TRBJ2-5; a weak D match, TRBD1 (6 bases). The CDR3 contains 15 residues. Germline CDR1 SGHRS, CDR2 YFSETQ. Trimming left V 2 bases short and J 0 bases short, with 11 bases between. CDR3 loop: CASSLSGVNQETQYF. The CDR3 DNA follows: TGCGCCAGCAGCTTATCAGGGGTCAACCAAGAGACCCAGTACTTC.

This clone turned up a few times. CDR3 region: CASSSQRRGYTF. CDR3 nucleotides: TGTGCCAGCAGTTCTCAGCGGCGCGGCTACACCTTC. V and J are TRBV28 and TRBJ1-2; D not resolved. V was pared by 4 bases and J by 8 bases, with 11 bases between. Looked up from germline, CDR1 is MDHEN and CDR2 is SYDVKM. This CDR3 is 12 amino acids long.

The chain employs TRBV28 and TRBJ1-4; 8 bases align to TRBD1. Losses at the gene ends were 5 bases for V and 8 bases for J; bases not matched to a gene: 13. The germline V gene has CDR1 MDHEN and CDR2 SYDVKM. This CDR3 is 16 amino acids long. CDR3 region: CASSTSGAGGAEKLFF. The DNA for the CDR3 is TGTGCCAGCAGTACCTCCGGGGCAGGGGGCGCGGAAAAACTGTTTTTT.

CDR3 bases: TGTGCCACCAGCAGAGATGGGTGGGAGACCCAGTACTTC. Amino acids: CATSRDGWETQYF. The J gene is TRBJ2-5, the V gene TRBV15; D is undetermined. The V end was cut by 0 bases, the J end by 5 bases, with 7 bases between. The CDR3 length is 13 residues. Germline CDR1 and CDR2: LNHNV and YYDKDF (reference sequence).

V gene TRBV7-2 combines with J gene TRBJ2-1; 12 nucleotides line up with TRBD2. The germline CDR1 and CDR2 sequences are SGHTA and FQGNSA. V shed 5 bases and J 3 bases; nucleotides not matched to a gene: 14. This CDR3 has 19 residues. The CDR3 DNA is TGTGCCAGCAGCCTGGTGCGGTCTAGCGGGAGGGGATACTACAATGAGCAGTTCTTC. It yields the protein CASSLVRSSGRGYYNEQFF.

The V call is TRBV10-2, the J call TRBJ2-5; TRBD2 agrees at 14 bases. With V trimmed by 8 bases and J by 3 bases, 2 bases remained unmatched. Germline V gene lookup returns CDR1 WSHSY and CDR2 SAAADI. This CDR3 is 14 amino acids long. The CDR3 region has the DNA TGCGCCAGCGGGGGACTAGCGGGAGAAGAGACCCAGTACTTC. The encoded protein is CASGGLAGEETQYF.

The chain recombines TRBV29-1 with TRBJ1-3, with a possible D match to TRBD1 (6 bases). The V end lost 7 bases, the J end lost 0 bases, and 13 bases lay between the germline ends. Germline assignment: CDR1 SQVTM and CDR2 ANQGSEA. The length of the CDR3 is 14 residues. In DNA form, the CDR3 reads TGCAGCGCCGCGACAGGCTACTCTGGAAACACCATATATTTT. Amino acids: CSAATGYSGNTIYF.

The V and J genes are TRBV7-2 and TRBJ2-7; TRBD2 is a possible D gene (6 bases). The length of the CDR3 is 17 residues. CDR1 and CDR2 (germline): SGHTA, FQGNSA. V was cut by 2 bases and J by 2 bases, with 19 bases left in between. This chain's CDR3 is CASSLRRGLPDPYEQYF. The CDR3 DNA is TGTGCCAGCAGCTTACGCCGGGGACTTCCCGACCCCTACGAGCAGTACTTC.

The chain is built from TRBV29-1 and TRBJ2-5; D may be TRBD1 or TRBD2 (5 bases each). V gave up 8 bases and J gave up 3 bases, with 13 bases separating them. There are 12 residues in the CDR3. Germline loops: CDR1 SQVTM, CDR2 ANQGSEA. The CDR3 nucleotides read TGCAGCTCCTTGAGAGGGGAAGAGACCCAGTACTTC. This translates into CSSLRGEETQYF. The variable domain in full, completed from reference TRBV29-1 and TRBJ2-5, reads SAVISQKPSRDICQRGTSLTIQCQVDSQVTMMFWYRQQPGQSLTLIATANQGSEATYESGFVIDKFPISRPNLTFSTLTVSNMSPEDSSIYLCSSLRGEETQYFGPGTRLLVL.

The CDR3 spells CASSKRWDSLSSYNEQFF. CDR3 in DNA: TGTGCCAGCAGCAAAAGGTGGGACAGTCTGAGCTCCTACAATGAGCAGTTCTTC. The J gene is TRBJ2-1, the V gene TRBV21-1; the table's D call, TRBD1, was not checked against the DNA. TRBV21-1 constitutes a pseudogene. This CDR3 has 18 residues.

This chain links TRBV9 with TRBJ2-7; D perhaps matches TRBD2 (6 bases). Per germline, CDR1 SGDLS and CDR2 YYNGEE. V lost 0 bases and J 5 bases, leaving 12 bases between the germline ends. The CDR3 loop spans 14 amino acids. The CDR3 DNA is TGTGCCAGCAGCGTAGGCCAGGACTACCACGAGCAGTACTTC. Translating it yields CASSVGQDYHEQYF.

As to this clone: Different DNA sequences within this sample yield the same CDR3. The chain employs TRBV9 and TRBJ2-1; TRBD2 aligns across 7 bases. The CDR3 totals 15 residues. V lost 0 bases, J lost 3 bases, and 3 bases stayed unmatched. Germline loops: CDR1 SGDLS, CDR2 YYNGEE. CDR3 nucleotide sequence: TGTGCCAGCAGCGTAGGGGGCGGGAGCTACAATGAGCAGTTCTTC. Residues: CASSVGGGSYNEQFF.

The gene calls are TRBV6-1 and TRBJ2-5; either TRBD1 or TRBD2 may fit D (5 bases each). The CDR3 contains 14 residues. Deletions cut 1 base from V and 4 bases from J, with 10 bases between. The germline gives CDR1 MNHNS, CDR2 SASEGT. The CDR3 spells CASSEGGAGETQYF. The CDR3 DNA sequence: TGTGCCAGCAGTGAAGGAGGGGCAGGAGAGACCCAGTACTTC.

The chain links TRBV5-6 to TRBJ1-2; possibly TRBD1 for D (6 bases). V was pared by 4 bases and J by 4 bases, with 17 bases between. CDR1 SGHDT and CDR2 YYEEEE come from the germline V gene. The length of the CDR3 is 15 residues. CDR3 sequence reads: CASSQLTGSGYGYTF. The CDR3 DNA is TGTGCCAGCAGCCAGTTAACAGGGAGCGGCTATGGCTACACCTTC.

The CDR3 sequence: CASSLLPGGGTEAFF. The DNA of the CDR3 is TGTGCCAGCAGCTTGCTCCCAGGGGGGGGCACTGAAGCTTTCTTT. The chain carries TRBV5-4 and TRBJ1-1, with 7 bases that match TRBD1. Germline V gene lookup returns CDR1 SGHNT and CDR2 YYREEE (reference sequence). V lost 1 base to trimming and J lost 4 bases; unmatched junction nucleotides: 7. The CDR3 covers 15 residues.